Sequencing of this TCR beta chain was carried out in a study of beta chain features in type 1 diabetes. Whole-study findings and limits: Among all four CD4+ subsets, Type 1 diabetes patients had TCRB CDR3s that were moderately but significantly shorter.

Comment on this clone: Its specificity is unknown.

Central memory, naive, regulatory and stem cell-like memory CD4+ cells were sorted by CD45RO/CCR7/CD25/CD127/CD95/CD27. Reverse transcribing all isolated RNA meant expressed TCRB transcripts were sequenced. Sequencing used immunoSEQ multiplex PCR; TCRdb keeps in-frame clones, though not all of them. The sample includes 50,000 or so clones, under 50% of them seen just once. Germline assignment: CDR1 SGHAT and CDR2 FQNNGV. The CDR3 spans 17 residues. The V end lost 1 base, the J end lost 7 bases, and 22 bases lay between the germline ends. Material: Tregs from blood. V and J are TRBV11-2 and TRBJ1-2; D perhaps matches TRBD1 (5 bases). The clonotype originates from a man aged 25-40 years with type 1 diabetes. CDR3 nucleotide sequence: TGTGCCAGCAGCTTAGCGGCCGAAGCAAGGGGCCGCTCTGGCTACACCTTC. Translation gives CASSLAAEARGRSGYTF.